This T cell receptor beta chain is from a study of blood T cell repertoires in COVID-19 (dated by TCRdb to 2020 to 2021). Background for the entire study: The collaborator samples originated in the United States, Italy and Spain and spanned the acute and convalescent phases of COVID-19. Samples came from the ongoing ImmuneRACE study (first 160 participants) plus 1,254 subjects from 6 global collaborators. Sample metadata almost always included a de-identified subject ID, COVID-19 status, age in years and sex. Where HLA class I and class II types were available, the types were taken from metadata supplied by the sample provider, not from assay-based typing. A freely available public database, intended as a resource for researchers studying the immune response to SARS-CoV-2, is where the repertoires were released. Subjects who had been exposed to COVID-19, were actively infected with it, or had recovered from it provided the deeply sampled blood TCRbeta repertoires that made up the dataset. The material from the prospective study consisted of cDNA or gDNA derived from T cells, B-cell-depleted T cells, or PBMCs. Paper-wide results and their limitations: Clinical and demographic metadata were provided uncurated, with the amount varying by source and participant.

Participants in the prospective study were aged roughly 18 to 100 years, lived in about two dozen United States geographic areas, and enrolled through a virtual design. In the prospective study, participants were assigned to cohorts based on the clinical history participants reported in a screening survey and a study questionnaire. Recovered participants in ImmuneRACE Cohort 3 were defined as having two consecutive negative NP/OP PCR tests, clearance from a healthcare professional, or resolution of symptoms. In the prospective study, whole blood, serum and a nasopharyngeal or oropharyngeal swab were collected from each participant by mobile phlebotomists. Over a roughly two-month period, participants in the prospective study had the option of providing additional blood draws and questionnaires. Before DNA extraction, blood samples from the prospective study were shipped at room temperature or frozen.

CDR1 and CDR2 (SGHRS, YFSETQ) derive from the germline V gene. V is reduced by 1 base and J by 5 bases, leaving a spacing of 15 bases between them. Spanning cysteine to phenylalanine, the CDR3 consists of 16 amino acids. Only the CDR3 DNA is retained, 48 bases long and in frame from the first base. TCRbeta CDR3 regions were amplified from genomic DNA by means of the immunoSEQ Assay, a bias-controlled multiplex PCR. The authors' pipeline ran thus. The number of nucleated cells in each sample was estimated from the amplification of reference gene primers within the assay. Sequence reads were collapsed and filtered to measure the absolute abundance of every unique TCRbeta CDR3 rearrangement. For each sample, productive Simpson clonality was calculated by taking the square root of Simpson's diversity index across productive rearrangements. The source is immuneACCESS, and TCRdb retained only in-frame sequences with V and J called. Part of the clones is not carried over; for the studies checked, unresolved V genes explain less than half of this, and the remainder is unexplained. The V and J calls and the clone size are those of that table, but D and trimming were determined from the DNA. For this sample there are 150,000 to 200,000 clones; 82% appear just once. The ten largest clones add up to over 15% of the sample.

With regard to this clone: It has no known antigen specificity. Per-base qualities were not stored, and no clone one base away is much larger.

The sequenced material came from PBMCs or T cells enriched from blood (not recorded which). The TCR comes from a man in his 60s who had recovered from COVID-19. This sequence uses TRBV5-1 and TRBJ2-2, with TRBD2 tentatively as D gene (6 bases match). The CDR3 is CASSLNGDRGTGELFF. Read as DNA, the sequence is TGCGCCAGCAGCTTGAATGGGGACCGGGGGACCGGGGAGCTGTTTTTT.